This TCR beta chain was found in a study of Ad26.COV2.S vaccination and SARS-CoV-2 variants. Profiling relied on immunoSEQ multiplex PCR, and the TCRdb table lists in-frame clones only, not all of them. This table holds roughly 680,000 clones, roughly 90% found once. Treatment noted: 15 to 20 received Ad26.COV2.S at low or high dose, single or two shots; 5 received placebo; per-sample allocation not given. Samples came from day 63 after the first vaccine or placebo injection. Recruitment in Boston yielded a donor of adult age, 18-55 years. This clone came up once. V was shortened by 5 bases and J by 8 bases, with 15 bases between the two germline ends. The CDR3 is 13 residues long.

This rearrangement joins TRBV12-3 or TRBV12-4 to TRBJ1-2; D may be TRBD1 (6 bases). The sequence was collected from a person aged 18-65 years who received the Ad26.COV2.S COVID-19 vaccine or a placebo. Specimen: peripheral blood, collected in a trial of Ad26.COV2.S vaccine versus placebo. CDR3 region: CASSLGRGKGYTF. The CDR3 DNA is TGTGCCAGCAGTCTTGGGAGGGGGAAGGGCTACACCTTC.